These T cell receptor beta chains were read from a single sample in a study of blood T cell repertoires in COVID-19. Produced via immunoSEQ multiplex PCR; TCRdb's table is partial and in-frame only. Among 85,000 to 110,000 clones listed, about 89% were seen once. Source material: peripheral blood. These receptors were taken from an older woman with acute or convalescent COVID-19. CDR3s include the opening cysteine and the closing phenylalanine or tryptophan.

TRBV15,CATSKAGSGANVLTF
TRBV18,CASSPREINTEAFF
TRBV3-1/TRBV3-2,CASRSLSGRGPGTQYF
TRBV7-9,CASSLREGSYNEQFF
TRBV6-5,CASQPGQLNYGYTF
TRBV5-1,CASGQLAGVGNEQFF
TRBV28,CASSGTSTGDYEQYF
TRBV25-1,CASSEQGFGYTF
TRBV29-1,CSVEDRGAVGQAFF
TRBV6-6,CASSSGQPGSEQFF
TRBV11-3,CASSSRTGGNSYNEQFF
TRBV3-1/TRBV3-2,CASSQRGGDRELGETQYF
TRBV27,CASSLQLAKNIQYF
TRBV6-6,CASSPSPTNYGYTF
TRBV18,CASSPPGTAYGYTF
TRBV18,CASSPQPTGNTEAFF
TRBV13,CASSLGQASSYEQYF
TRBV30,CAWSQGAHNYGYTF
TRBV3-1/TRBV3-2,CASSQDRGGGKQFF
TRBV28,CASSLPGYNYGYTF
TRBV7-8,CASSLKLAGYNEQFF
TRBV7-3,CASSLRGTAKVNTEAFF
TRBV5-6,CASSLWDRWDQPQHF
TRBV9,CASSVGKGLAGETQYF
TRBV19,CASSIGSTGPGNTIYF
TRBV18,CASSRQTGGDGYTF
TRBV7-9,CASSSSRERPEAFF
TRBV14,CASSQEEVLRTEAFF
TRBV2,CASSVQDQNTEAFF
TRBV6-5,CASSVTTGNTIYF
TRBV3-1/TRBV3-2,CASSPLRTAGANYGYTF
TRBV28,CASSPHSYGYTF
TRBV19,CASSIGQGGGYTF
TRBV19,CASYSEYGYTF
TRBV7-3,CASSSVIGSTDTQYF
TRBV5-4,CASSGEGQGLGGYTF
TRBV28,CASSHRGRGTEAFF
TRBV3-1/TRBV3-2,CASSRLGSGTEAFF
TRBV6-1,CASSEYGGRPLTDTQYF
TRBV9,CASSVTGKTYEQYF
TRBV4-1,CASSQDPRVFGYTF
TRBV18,CASSPTIEGTEAFF
TRBV3-1/TRBV3-2,CASSQAMETRSPLHF
TRBV24-1,CATSDFGNQPQHF
TRBV6-5,CASSYSASGNTIYF
TRBV7-8,CASSLAHRAYGYTF
TRBV5-1,CASSRSGGHGELFF
TRBV6-1,CASSVGQAWLGNTIYF
TRBV27,CASSLSRTAYGYTF
TRBV27,CASSRQGTGFNYGYTF
TRBV5-1,CASSPDTPGGSADTQYF
TRBV14,CASSQDPGVDGYTF
TRBV25-1,CASSEFGIAGELFF